The sequence of this T cell receptor (beta chain) was determined in a study of blood T cell repertoires in COVID-19. The wider study: Sites in the United States, Italy and Spain provided acute and convalescent COVID-19 samples.

As processed by the authors: Counts of nucleated cells, estimated from reference gene primer amplification, were obtained. TCRdb keeps only in-frame clones here, not all; method: immunoSEQ multiplex PCR. The DNA was the basis for D and trimming; V, J and clone size are from that table. In the table there are roughly 110,000 clones, about 88% of which are singletons. CDR3 length: 17 residues. V lost 1 base, J lost 3 bases, and 16 bases lay in between. Looked up from germline, CDR1 is LGHDT and CDR2 is YNNKEL (reference sequence). The sequence was obtained from a woman between 65 and 79 years old who had recovered from COVID-19. Sequenced: peripheral blood. This chain connects TRBV3-1 (or the pseudogene TRBV3-2) to TRBJ1-5, with D perhaps TRBD1 (5 bases). The CDR3 region is CASSQAGGLGPNQPQHF. The CDR3 DNA follows: TGTGCCAGCAGCCAAGCGGGGGGTCTGGGGCCCAATCAGCCCCAGCATTTT.